This entry lists 18 T cell receptor beta chains sequenced from one sample in a study of response to subunit inactivated influenza vaccine. TCRdb called the RT-PCR reads again in MiXCR, with one record for every CDR3 protein. Of fewer than 200,000 distinct CDR3 sequences in the sample, about 9.3% were seen once. The sample was non-naive T cells sorted from PBMCs, taken on the day of vaccination. These receptors came from a man in his forties or fifties who received an inactivated influenza vaccine.

This clonotype has only a few counts. CDR3 in amino acids: CASSLAGIETQYF. The CDR3 nucleotides are TGTGCCAGCAGCTTAGCTGGGATTGAGACCCAGTACTTC. The V gene is TRBV11-1, the J gene TRBJ2-5; D is uncertain. V lost 0 bases, J lost 5 bases, and 7 bases lay in between. This CDR3 is 13 amino acids long. The germline CDR1 and CDR2 sequences are SGHAT and FQDESV (reference sequence).

Within the sample, this clonotype is medium-sized (0.01 to 0.1%). J is TRBJ1-1 and V is TRBV11-2; TRBD1 might be the D (5 bases). Germline CDR1 SGHAT, CDR2 FQNNGV. The length of the CDR3 is 14 residues. Trimming took 0 bases from V and 4 from J, leaving 9 bases between them. The CDR3 DNA reads TGTGCCAGCAGCTTAGAAGGGGTAGGCACTGAAGCTTTCTTT. Translation: CASSLEGVGTEAFF.

The chain employs TRBV12-3 or TRBV12-4 and TRBJ2-1, with D possibly TRBD2 on 6 matching bases. CDR3 size: 15 residues. V was clipped by 7 bases and J by 5 bases, with 18 bases between them. CDR3 DNA: TGTGCCAGCAATACTGACTTAGCGGAAGACAATGAGCAGTTCTTC. Translated, it gives CASNTDLAEDNEQFF.

The chain carries TRBV27 and TRBJ2-2; 9 nucleotides agree with TRBD2. The CDR3 loop spans 14 amino acids. CDR1 and CDR2 from the germline V gene are MNHEY and SMNVEV (reference sequence). Trimming cost V 5 bases and J 8 bases; bases outside gene matches: 6. The CDR3 here is CASSMREGAGELFF. The CDR3 DNA reads TGTGCCAGCAGTATGCGGGAGGGCGCTGGGGAGCTGTTTTTT.

The V and J genes are TRBV5-1 and TRBJ2-3; possibly TRBD1 for D (6 bases). Germline V gene lookup returns CDR1 SGHRS and CDR2 YFSETQ. Trimming left V 3 bases short and J 2 bases short, with 10 bases between. The CDR3 sequence is 14 residues long. This CDR3 is CASSSGEYTDTQYF. DNA for the CDR3: TGCGCCAGCAGCTCAGGGGAATACACAGATACGCAGTATTTT.

This clonotype was recorded a few times. The chain is built from TRBV6-2 or TRBV6-3 and TRBJ1-1; 9 bases are a match to TRBD1. Trimming at V came to 8 bases and at J to 4 bases, leaving 2 bases not matched to a gene. CDR3 length: 12 residues. The germline V gene has CDR1 MNHEY and CDR2 SVGEGT. DNA of the CDR3: TGTGCCAGCGGGACAGGGACCACTGAAGCTTTCTTT. Translating it yields CASGTGTTEAFF.

This chain joins TRBV2 and TRBJ2-5, with D possibly TRBD1 on 6 matching bases. The germline V gene has CDR1 SNHLY and CDR2 FYNNEI. The ends were cut back, 6 bases at V and 1 base at J, with 9 bases in the middle. The CDR3 runs to 13 residues. The CDR3 region has the DNA TGTGCCAGCAGACGACAGGTCCAAGAGACCCAGTACTTC. Translating gives CASRRQVQETQYF.

There are many counts of this clonotype. This chain joins TRBV27 and TRBJ2-1; possibly TRBD1 for D (5 bases). Trimming pared 6 bases from V and 4 bases from J, leaving 13 bases between. The CDR3 totals 14 residues. The germline CDR1 and CDR2 sequences are MNHEY and SMNVEV (reference sequence). CDR3 DNA sequence: TGTGCCAGCAGGGAGACAGATAAGTACAATGAGCAGTTCTTC. Translation gives CASRETDKYNEQFF.

The chain employs TRBV9 and TRBJ2-7, with 7 bases identical to TRBD1. This CDR3 contains 15 residues. Germline trimming cut 4 bases from V and 4 bases from J; bases unmatched to any gene: 11. The germline CDR1 and CDR2 sequences are SGDLS and YYNGEE. The CDR3 loop reads CASSSGTDPQYEQYF. In DNA, the CDR3 is TGTGCCAGCAGCTCCGGGACAGACCCCCAATACGAGCAGTACTTC.

The table lists this clonotype with a few counts. One junction end disagrees with the germline gene, perhaps due to a read error. V usage is TRBV20-1 and J usage is TRBJ2-7, with D maybe TRBD2 (6 bases). CDR1 and CDR2 (germline): DFQATT, SNEGSKA (reference sequence). This CDR3 has 15 residues. CDR3 nucleotide sequence: TGCAGTGCCAGAGGTGGGACTCGCCGGTCCTACGAGCAGTACTTC. This codes for CSARGGTRRSYEQYF.

The sample holds many counts of this clonotype. J is TRBJ2-3 and V is TRBV7-2, with D unresolved. This CDR3 region has 13 residues. The germline V and J ends were trimmed by 6 bases and 6 bases, with 13 bases remaining between them. Germline assignment: CDR1 SGHTA and CDR2 FQGNSA. CDR3 loop: CASSLSEWDTQYF. The CDR3 bases are TGTGCCAGCAGTCTATCGGAATGGGATACGCAGTATTTT.

The rearrangement links TRBV9 to TRBJ2-3; D is unresolved. Germline values: CDR1 SGDLS, CDR2 YYNGEE. Between the trimmed V and J ends, which lost 0 bases and 4 bases, there was a span of 9 bases. The CDR3 loop spans 14 amino acids. CDR3 sequence reads: CASSVGSVPDTQYF. The CDR3 coding sequence is TGTGCCAGCAGCGTAGGATCAGTCCCAGATACGCAGTATTTT.

This clonotype occurred many times. This chain uses TRBV7-3 with TRBJ2-1; no firm D call. Germline CDR1 SGHTA, CDR2 FQGTGA. The CDR3 length is 16 residues. Trimming removed 5 bases from V and 3 bases from J, with 17 bases in between. CDR3 residues: CASSPLPERSYNEQFF. DNA for the CDR3: TGTGCCAGCAGCCCCCTTCCCGAGAGAAGCTACAATGAGCAGTTCTTC.

This clonotype was counted ten times or more. The genes are TRBV7-2 and TRBJ2-7; unclear D gene. V was shortened by 3 bases and J by 3 bases, with 6 bases between the two germline ends. The CDR3 has 12 residues. Germline CDR1 reads SGHTA; CDR2 reads FQGNSA. CDR3 sequence: CASSLDLYEQYF. The CDR3 DNA is TGTGCCAGCAGCTTGGACCTCTACGAGCAGTACTTC.

This clonotype has only a few counts. The rearrangement links TRBV2 to TRBJ2-1; 7 positions agree with TRBD2. The J segment lost 14 bases and the V segment lost 3 bases, leaving 13 bases of the junction unmatched. This CDR3 is built from 14 residues. The V gene's germline CDR1 is SNHLY and CDR2 FYNNEI. The CDR3 region is CASSEAGSGRKEFF. CDR3 nucleotide sequence: TGTGCCAGCAGTGAGGCAGGGTCCGGGAGGAAGGAGTTCTTC.

In the case of this clonotype: This may be a read error: a much more frequent sequence differs by one nucleotide. The chain employs TRBV12-3 or TRBV12-4 and TRBJ2-7; 7 nucleotides align to TRBD1. Trimming took 0 bases from V and 2 from J; bases not matched to a gene: 7. The CDR3 runs 16 residues. DNA for the CDR3: TGTGCCAGCAGTTTAGCGAGGGGACAGCAGCCCTACGAGCAGTACTTC. This sequence encodes CASSLARGQQPYEQYF.

The rearrangement uses TRBV7-9 and TRBJ1-4, with D perhaps TRBD1 (5 bases). V was clipped by 2 bases and J by 5 bases, with 12 bases between them. CDR1 is SEHNR and CDR2 is FQNEAQ in the germline V gene (reference sequence). This CDR3 is 15 amino acids long. The CDR3 loop is CASSLSNQGNEKLFF. CDR3 DNA sequence: TGTGCCAGCAGCTTATCCAATCAGGGCAATGAAAAACTGTTTTTT. Drawing the rest from reference TRBV7-9 and TRBJ1-4, the complete variable domain is DTGVSQNPRHKITKRGQNVTFRCDPISEHNRLYWYRQTLGQGPEFLTYFQNEAQLEKSRLLSDRFSAERPKGSFSTLEIQRTEQGDSAMYLCASSLSNQGNEKLFFGSGTQLSVL.

The chain combines TRBV6-4 with TRBJ2-3; tentative D call: TRBD2 (6 bases). Germline V gives CDR1 MRHNA, CDR2 SNTAGT. V was pared by 0 bases and J by 2 bases, with 12 bases between. The CDR3 covers 16 residues. The CDR3 spells CASSDSGGGPTDTQYF. The CDR3 DNA sequence: TGTGCCAGCAGTGACTCGGGGGGTGGTCCCACAGATACGCAGTATTTT.